Detailed here is one TCR beta chain. The data were taken from a study of tumor-infiltrating lymphocytes in oesophageal squamous cell carcinoma. MiXCR, run by TCRdb on the PCR reads, gives a single entry per CDR3 protein. The top ten hold approximately 15% of the sample, which has 10,000 to 15,000 distinct CDR3 sequences, approximately 50% seen once. CDR1 and CDR2 (germline): MNHNS, SASEGT. The CDR3 extends over 16 amino acids. What was sequenced was normal esophageal tissue next to the tumor. The receptor was derived from a male donor with esophageal squamous cell carcinoma. This chain joins TRBV6-1 and TRBJ2-5; TRBD2 matches 9 bases. The J call is doubtful: the DNA matches TRBJ2-1 better. The CDR3: CASRLMTSGGNNEQFF. CDR3 nucleotide sequence: TGTGCCAGCAGATTAATGACTAGCGGTGGGAACAATGAGCAGTTCTTC.